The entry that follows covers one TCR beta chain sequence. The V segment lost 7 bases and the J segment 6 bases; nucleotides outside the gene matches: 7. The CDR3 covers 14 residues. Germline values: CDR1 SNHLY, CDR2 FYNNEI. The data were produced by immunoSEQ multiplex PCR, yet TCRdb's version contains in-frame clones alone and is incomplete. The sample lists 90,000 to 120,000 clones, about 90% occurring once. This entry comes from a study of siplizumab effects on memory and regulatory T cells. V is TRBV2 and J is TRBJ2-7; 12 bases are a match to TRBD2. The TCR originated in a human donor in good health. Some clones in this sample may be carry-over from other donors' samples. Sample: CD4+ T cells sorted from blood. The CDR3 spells CASTRLAGALEQYF. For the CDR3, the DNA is TGTGCCAGCACCCGACTAGCGGGAGCTCTCGAGCAGTACTTC. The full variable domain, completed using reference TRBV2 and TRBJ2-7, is EPEVTQTPSHQVTQMGQEVILRCVPISNHLYFYWYRQILGQKVEFLVSFYNNEISEKSEIFDDQFSVERPDGSNFTLKIRSTKLEDSAMYFCASTRLAGALEQYFGPGTRLTVT.